Sequencing of this TCR beta chain was carried out in a study of blood T cell repertoires in COVID-19. Overall study: Acute-phase and convalescent COVID-19 samples originated in the United States, Italy and Spain.

The germline V gene has CDR1 SQVTM and CDR2 ANQGSEA. Trimming removed 4 bases at V and 0 bases at J, with 7 bases between. CDR3 length: 12 residues. TCRdb keeps only in-frame clones here, not all; method: immunoSEQ multiplex PCR. The sample records around 360,000 clones, around 87% being singletons. V is TRBV29-1 and J is TRBJ2-7; no clear D. The sample comprised PBMCs or T cells enriched from blood (not recorded which). The source of this sequence is a man aged 35 to 55 in a cohort exposed to, infected with or recovered from COVID-19 (not recorded which). The CDR3 bases are TGCAGCGTTGTCAAGAGCTCCTACGAGCAGTACTTC. Its protein is CSVVKSSYEQYF.